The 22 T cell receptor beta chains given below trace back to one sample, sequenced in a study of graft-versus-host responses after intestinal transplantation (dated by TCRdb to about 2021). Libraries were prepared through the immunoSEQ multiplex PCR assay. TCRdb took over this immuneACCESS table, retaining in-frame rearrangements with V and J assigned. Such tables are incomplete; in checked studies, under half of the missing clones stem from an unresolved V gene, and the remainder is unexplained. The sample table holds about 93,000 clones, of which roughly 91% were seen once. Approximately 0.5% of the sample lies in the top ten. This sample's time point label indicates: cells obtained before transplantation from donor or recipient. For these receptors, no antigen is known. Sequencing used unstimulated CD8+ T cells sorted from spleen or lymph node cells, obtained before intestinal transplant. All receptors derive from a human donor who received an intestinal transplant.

The CDR3: CASSPGLAYYEQYF. CDR3 DNA: TGTGCCAGCAGCCCGGGACTAGCGTACTACGAGCAGTACTTC. The chain is built from TRBV4-2 and TRBJ2-7; 10 bases match TRBD2. Trimming cost V 4 bases and J 3 bases; bases outside gene matches: 3. Germline-derived CDR1 and CDR2 are LGHNA and YNFKEQ. This CDR3 spans 14 amino acids.

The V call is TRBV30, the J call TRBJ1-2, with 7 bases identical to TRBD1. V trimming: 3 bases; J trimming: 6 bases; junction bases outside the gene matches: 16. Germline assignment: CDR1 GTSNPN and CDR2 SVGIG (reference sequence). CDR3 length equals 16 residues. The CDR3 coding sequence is TGTGCCTGGAGAGACTGGGGGGACAGACCTCCCGATGGCTACACCTTC. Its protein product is CAWRDWGDRPPDGYTF. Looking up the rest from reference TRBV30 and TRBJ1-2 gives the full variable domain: SQTIHQWPATLVQPVGSPLSLECTVEGTSNPNLYWYRQAAGRGLQLLFYSVGIGQISSEVPQNLSASRPQDRQFILSSKKLLLSDSGFYLCAWRDWGDRPPDGYTFGSGTRLTVV.

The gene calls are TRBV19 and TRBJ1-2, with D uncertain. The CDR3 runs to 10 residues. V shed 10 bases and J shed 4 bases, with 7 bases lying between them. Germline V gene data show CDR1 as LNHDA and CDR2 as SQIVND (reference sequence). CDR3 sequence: CATYLYGYTF. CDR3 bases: TGTGCCACCTACCTCTATGGCTACACCTTC.

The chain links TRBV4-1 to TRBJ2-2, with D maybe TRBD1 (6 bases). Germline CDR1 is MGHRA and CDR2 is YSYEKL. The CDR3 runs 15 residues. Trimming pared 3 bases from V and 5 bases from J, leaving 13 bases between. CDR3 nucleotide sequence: TGCGCCAGCAGCCAGGATCCGACAGGTACCGGGGAGCTGTTTTTT. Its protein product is CASSQDPTGTGELFF.

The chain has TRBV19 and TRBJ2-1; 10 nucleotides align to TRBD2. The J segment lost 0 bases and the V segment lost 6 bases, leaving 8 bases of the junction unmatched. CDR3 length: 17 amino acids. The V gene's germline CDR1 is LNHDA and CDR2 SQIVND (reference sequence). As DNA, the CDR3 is TGTGCCAGTAGCAGGACTAGCGGAGAGAACTCCTACAATGAGCAGTTCTTC. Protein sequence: CASSRTSGENSYNEQFF.

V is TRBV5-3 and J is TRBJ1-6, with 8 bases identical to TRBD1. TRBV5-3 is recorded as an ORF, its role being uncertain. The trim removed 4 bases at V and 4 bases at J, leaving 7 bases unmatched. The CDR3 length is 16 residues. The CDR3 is CARSQDRAGYNSPLHF. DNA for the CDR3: TGTGCCAGAAGCCAGGACAGGGCAGGGTATAATTCACCCCTCCACTTT.

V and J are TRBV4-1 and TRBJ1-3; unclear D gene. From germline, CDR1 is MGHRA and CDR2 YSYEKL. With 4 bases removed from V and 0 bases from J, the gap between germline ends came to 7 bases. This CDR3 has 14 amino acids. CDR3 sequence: CASSLGISGNTIYF. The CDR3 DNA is TGCGCCAGCAGCCTCGGGATCTCTGGAAACACCATATATTTT.

The CDR3, as DNA: TGTGCCAGCAGACAGGGATCTGTCGAGCAGTACTTC. Its protein is CASRQGSVEQYF. The chain couples TRBV27 to TRBJ2-7; maybe TRBD1 (6 bases). The CDR3 has 12 amino acids. Germline V CDR1 and CDR2: MNHEY, SMNVEV (reference sequence). Trimming shortened V by 6 bases and J by 6 bases, and 12 bases separated the two germline ends.

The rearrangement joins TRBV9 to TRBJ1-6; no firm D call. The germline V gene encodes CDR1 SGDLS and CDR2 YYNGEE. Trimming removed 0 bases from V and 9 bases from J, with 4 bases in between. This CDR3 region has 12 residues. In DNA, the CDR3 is TGTGCCAGCAGCGTAGGGAGTTCACCCCTCCACTTT. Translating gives CASSVGSSPLHF.

The CDR3 loop is CASSLVPGIRSYEQYF. The CDR3 DNA is TGTGCCAGCAGCTTAGTCCCGGGAATACGGTCCTACGAGCAGTACTTC. This chain joins TRBV11-2 and TRBJ2-7; tentative D call: TRBD2 (5 bases). V dropped 1 base and J dropped 1 base, with 14 bases sitting between them. CDR1 and CDR2 from the germline V gene are SGHAT and FQNNGV. The length of the CDR3 is 16 residues.

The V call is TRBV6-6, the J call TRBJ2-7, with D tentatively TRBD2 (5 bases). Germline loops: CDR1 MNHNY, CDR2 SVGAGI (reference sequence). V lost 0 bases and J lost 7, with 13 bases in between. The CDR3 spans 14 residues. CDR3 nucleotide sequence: TGTGCCAGCAGTTACTCATCGGGATGGGAGGAGCAGTACTTC. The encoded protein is CASSYSSGWEEQYF.

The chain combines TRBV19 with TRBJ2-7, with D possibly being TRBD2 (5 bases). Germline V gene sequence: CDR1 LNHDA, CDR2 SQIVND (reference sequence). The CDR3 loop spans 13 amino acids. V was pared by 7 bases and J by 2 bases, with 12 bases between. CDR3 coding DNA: TGTGCCAGTACGGATAGCGTGACCTACGAGCAGTACTTC. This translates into CASTDSVTYEQYF.

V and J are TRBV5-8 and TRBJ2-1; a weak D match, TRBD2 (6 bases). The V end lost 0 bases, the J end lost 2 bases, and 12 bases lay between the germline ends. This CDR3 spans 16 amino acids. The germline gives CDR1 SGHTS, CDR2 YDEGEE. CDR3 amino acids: CASSLAELAPYNEQFF. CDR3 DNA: TGTGCCAGCAGCTTGGCGGAGCTAGCGCCCTACAATGAGCAGTTCTTC.

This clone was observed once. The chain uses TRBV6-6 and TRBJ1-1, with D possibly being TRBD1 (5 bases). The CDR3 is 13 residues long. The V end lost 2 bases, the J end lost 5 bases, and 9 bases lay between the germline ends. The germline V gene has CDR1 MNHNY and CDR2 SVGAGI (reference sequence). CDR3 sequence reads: CASSYGGETEAFF. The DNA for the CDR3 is TGTGCCAGCAGTTACGGGGGGGAAACTGAAGCTTTCTTT.

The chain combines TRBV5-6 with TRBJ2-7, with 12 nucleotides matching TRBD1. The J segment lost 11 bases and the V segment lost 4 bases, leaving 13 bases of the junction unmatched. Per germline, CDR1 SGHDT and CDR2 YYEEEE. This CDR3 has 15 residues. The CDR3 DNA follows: TGTGCCAGCAGCATACCGGGACAGGGGGCGTCGGGCGAGTACTTC. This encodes CASSIPGQGASGEYF.

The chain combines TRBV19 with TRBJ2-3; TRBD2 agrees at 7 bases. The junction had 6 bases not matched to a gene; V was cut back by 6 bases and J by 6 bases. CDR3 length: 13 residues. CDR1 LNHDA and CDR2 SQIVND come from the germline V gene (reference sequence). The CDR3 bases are TGTGCCAGTAGCCTAGCGGAGGTGGATACGCAGTATTTT. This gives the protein CASSLAEVDTQYF.

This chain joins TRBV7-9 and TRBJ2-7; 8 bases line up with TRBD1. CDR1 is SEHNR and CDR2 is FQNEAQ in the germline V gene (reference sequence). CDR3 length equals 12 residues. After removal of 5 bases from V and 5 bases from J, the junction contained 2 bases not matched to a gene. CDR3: CASSLDRDEQYF. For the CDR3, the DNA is TGTGCCAGCAGCCTGGACAGGGACGAGCAGTACTTC.

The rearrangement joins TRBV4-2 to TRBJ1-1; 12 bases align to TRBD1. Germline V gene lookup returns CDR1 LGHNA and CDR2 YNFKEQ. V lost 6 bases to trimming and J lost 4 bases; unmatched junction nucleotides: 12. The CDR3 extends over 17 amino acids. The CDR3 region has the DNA TGTGCCAGCAGTAAGCCGGGACAGGGGGCTTTGGGCACTGAAGCTTTCTTT. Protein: CASSKPGQGALGTEAFF.

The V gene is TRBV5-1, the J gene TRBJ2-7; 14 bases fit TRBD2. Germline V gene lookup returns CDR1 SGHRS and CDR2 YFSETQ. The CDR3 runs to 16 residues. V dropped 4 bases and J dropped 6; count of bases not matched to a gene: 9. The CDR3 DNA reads TGCGCCAGCAGCCTCGGGACTAGCGGGAGACAGGGCGAGCAGTACTTC. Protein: CASSLGTSGRQGEQYF.

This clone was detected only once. CDR3: CASSQPGLALETQYF. The DNA of the CDR3 is TGCGCCAGCAGCCAACCGGGACTAGCGCTAGAGACCCAGTACTTC. J is TRBJ2-5 and V is TRBV4-1, with 10 bases matching TRBD2. The ends lost 2 bases at V and 4 bases at J; junction bases unmatched: 4. Germline V CDR1 and CDR2: MGHRA, YSYEKL. The length of the CDR3 is 15 residues.

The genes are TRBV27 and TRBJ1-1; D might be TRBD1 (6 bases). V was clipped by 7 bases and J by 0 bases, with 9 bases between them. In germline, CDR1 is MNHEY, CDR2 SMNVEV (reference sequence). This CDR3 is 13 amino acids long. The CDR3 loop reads CASKDSLNTEAFF. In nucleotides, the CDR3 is TGTGCCAGCAAGGACAGCCTGAACACTGAAGCTTTCTTT.

CDR3 residues: CASSYTGTGGLDEQFF. CDR3 bases: TGTGCCAGCAGTTATACCGGGACAGGGGGATTGGATGAGCAGTTCTTC. The chain links TRBV6-5 to TRBJ2-1; 11 positions agree with TRBD1. Germline V gene lookup returns CDR1 MNHEY and CDR2 SVGAGI. Unmatched junction bases numbered 9, after V lost 3 bases and J lost 8 bases. The CDR3 loop spans 16 amino acids.